This section outlines one T cell receptor beta chain sequence together with its context. What it binds is unknown. This record belongs to a study of graft-versus-host responses after intestinal transplantation. Study information: Anti-thymocyte globulin induction was given to all recipients, followed by tacrolimus and steroids for 2 to 3 years. Study outcomes and limitations: Recipient marrow contained GvH clones, some of which appeared first in ileum or blood.

This CDR3 comprises 12 residues. Germline V lookup: CDR1 SEHNR, CDR2 FQNEAQ (reference sequence). V was clipped by 7 bases and J by 2 bases, with 9 bases between them. Generated by immunoSEQ multiplex PCR, the TCRdb table keeps only in-frame clones and is missing some. Among approximately 28,000 clones listed, 70% to 90% were seen once. The input for sequencing was PBMCs, taken about 450 days after intestinal transplantation. This receptor was identified in a human patient who received an intestinal transplant, so some T cells may come from the graft donor. The chain is built from TRBV7-9 and TRBJ2-7; D is unclear. The CDR3 DNA is TGTGCCAGCACCGCACTGACCTACGAGCAGTACTTC. It translates to CASTALTYEQYF.